This entry lists 13 T cell receptor beta chains sequenced from one sample in a study of identical twins' blood T cells. MiXCR, run by TCRdb on the 5' RACE reads, gives a single entry per CDR3 protein. Among hundreds of thousands of distinct CDR3 sequences listed, under 30% were seen once. The sequencing input was PBMCs. These receptors all stem from a woman aged 18-49 years in good health.

This clonotype has a handful of counts. DNA for the CDR3: TGTGCCAGCAGTGATTCCCGGGACAGGGGTACAGATACGCAGTATTTT. It encodes CASSDSRDRGTDTQYF. The rearrangement links TRBV25-1 to TRBJ2-3, with TRBD1 matching 10 bases. The V segment lost 3 bases and the J segment 3 bases; nucleotides outside the gene matches: 6. CDR1 is MGHDK and CDR2 is SYGVNS in the germline V gene. The CDR3 is made up of 16 amino acids. Based on the CDR3 plus reference TRBV25-1 and TRBJ2-3, the full variable domain is EADIYQTPRYLVIGTGKKITLECSQTMGHDKMYWYQQDPGMELHLIHYSYGVNSTEKGDLSSESTVSRIRTEHFPLTLESARPSHTSQYLCASSDSRDRGTDTQYFGPGTRLTVL.

The chain's CDR3 is CSATQSQGSQPQHF. The CDR3 DNA follows: TGCAGTGCTACCCAATCTCAGGGGTCTCAGCCCCAGCATTTT. The rearrangement joins TRBV20-1 to TRBJ1-5; possibly TRBD1 for D (6 bases). Germline CDR1 is DFQATT and CDR2 is SNEGSKA (reference sequence). V lost 4 bases and J lost 6, with 16 bases in between. The CDR3 consists of 14 residues.

The rearrangement links TRBV5-1 to TRBJ2-7, with TRBD1 identical over 9 bases. J was trimmed by 4 bases and V by 1 base; bases with no gene match: 6. The CDR3 runs to 15 residues. Germline loops: CDR1 SGHRS, CDR2 YFSETQ. The CDR3 nucleotides are TGCGCCAGCAGCTTGAGTCCGACAGGGGGTTACGAGCAGTACTTC. Residues: CASSLSPTGGYEQYF.

This clonotype was observed many times. The rearrangement uses TRBV2 and TRBJ2-7, with D maybe TRBD1 (5 bases). The germline CDR1 and CDR2 sequences are SNHLY and FYNNEI. Deletions cut 3 bases from V and 13 bases from J, with 13 bases between. This CDR3 contains 11 residues. The CDR3 DNA sequence: TGTGCCAGCAGTGACGAGGACAAGAAATACTTC. It yields the protein CASSDEDKKYF.

On this clonotype itself: A junction end diverges from the germline sequence, so it may reflect a read error. J is TRBJ1-5 and V is TRBV2; D unresolved. The CDR3 is 14 residues long. Germline loops: CDR1 SNHLY, CDR2 FYNNEI. Here the CDR3 reads CASSGQASSQPQHF. The CDR3 DNA sequence: TGTGCCAGCAGTGGTCAAGCAAGCAGTCAGCCCCAGCATTTT.

This clonotype was detected a few times. The chain employs TRBV27 and TRBJ1-5, with unresolved D. Per germline, CDR1 MNHEY and CDR2 SMNVEV (reference sequence). The CDR3 consists of 17 residues. V dropped 1 base and J dropped 5 bases, with 18 bases sitting between them. The CDR3, as DNA: TGTGCCAGCAGTTTATATGGGTTTGGTTCTGGGTATCAGCCCCAGCATTTT. Protein: CASSLYGFGSGYQPQHF.

V is TRBV18 and J is TRBJ1-5; 7 bases are a match to TRBD1. Germline CDR1 KGHSH, CDR2 LQKENI. The V segment lost 5 bases and the J segment 3 bases; nucleotides outside the gene matches: 7. The CDR3 contains 15 residues. This CDR3 reads CASSKTTGNNQPQHF. The CDR3 bases are TGTGCCAGCTCAAAAACGACAGGGAACAATCAGCCCCAGCATTTT.

As for this clonotype: This may arise from a read error, as a much more abundant clone is one base away. The chain couples TRBV25-1 to TRBJ2-3; 7 nucleotides agree with TRBD1. CDR1 is MGHDK, CDR2 SYGVNS, per germline. Trimming took 5 bases from V and 2 from J; bases not matched to a gene: 4. The CDR3 is 14 amino acids. CDR3 coding DNA: TGTGCCAGCAGTAGGGGGCCGGACACAGATACGCAGTATTTT. Translated, it gives CASSRGPDTDTQYF. The complete variable domain, with remaining parts taken from reference TRBV25-1 and TRBJ2-3, reads EADIYQTPRYLVIGTGKKITLECSQTMGHDKMYWYQQDPGMELHLIHYSYGVNSTEKGDLSSESTVSRIRTEHFPLTLESARPSHTSQYLCASSRGPDTDTQYFGPGTRLTVL.

V gene TRBV6-4 combines with J gene TRBJ2-2, with D perhaps TRBD2 (7 bases). Trimming took off 6 bases at V and 5 bases at J, with 13 bases between the two ends. Per germline, CDR1 MRHNA and CDR2 SNTAGT. The CDR3 length is 14 residues. CDR3 loop: CASSGGLGTGELFF. DNA for the CDR3: TGTGCCAGCAGCGGGGGGCTCGGAACCGGGGAGCTGTTTTTT.

This clonotype has only a few counts. The V and J genes are TRBV20-1 and TRBJ1-1; 8 bases agree with TRBD1. The CDR3 has 16 amino acids. Germline-derived CDR1 and CDR2 are DFQATT and SNEGSKA (reference sequence). Trimming at V came to 0 bases and at J to 5 bases, leaving 11 bases not matched to a gene. The CDR3 coding sequence is TGCAGTGCTAGAGATCTTTTGAACAGGGGGTTTACTGAAGCTTTCTTT. This codes for CSARDLLNRGFTEAFF.

The chain has TRBV29-1 and TRBJ2-1, with no clear D. The V end was cut by 4 bases, the J end by 0 bases, with 10 bases between. Germline CDR1 and CDR2: SQVTM and ANQGSEA. This CDR3 contains 14 residues. In DNA, the CDR3 is TGCAGCGTTGTGCTTTCCCGCTCCTACAATGAGCAGTTCTTC. It translates to CSVVLSRSYNEQFF.

In its sample, this clonotype was seen many times. The rearrangement uses TRBV28 and TRBJ2-1; 7 bases map to TRBD2. The J segment lost 9 bases and the V segment lost 5 bases, leaving 10 bases of the junction unmatched. CDR3 size: 14 residues. Germline V gene lookup returns CDR1 MDHEN and CDR2 SYDVKM. The chain's CDR3 is CASSPRWEGPEQFF. CDR3 coding DNA: TGTGCCAGCAGTCCCAGGTGGGAGGGCCCTGAGCAGTTCTTC.

V gene TRBV12-3 or TRBV12-4 combines with J gene TRBJ2-1; D call uncertain. The V and J ends lost 5 bases and 12 bases respectively, with 23 bases between them. CDR3 length: 15 residues. The CDR3 region has the DNA TGTGCCAGCAGTCCCCCGGCGCTTCCGACAATTGTGCAGTTCTTC. Its translation: CASSPPALPTIVQFF.